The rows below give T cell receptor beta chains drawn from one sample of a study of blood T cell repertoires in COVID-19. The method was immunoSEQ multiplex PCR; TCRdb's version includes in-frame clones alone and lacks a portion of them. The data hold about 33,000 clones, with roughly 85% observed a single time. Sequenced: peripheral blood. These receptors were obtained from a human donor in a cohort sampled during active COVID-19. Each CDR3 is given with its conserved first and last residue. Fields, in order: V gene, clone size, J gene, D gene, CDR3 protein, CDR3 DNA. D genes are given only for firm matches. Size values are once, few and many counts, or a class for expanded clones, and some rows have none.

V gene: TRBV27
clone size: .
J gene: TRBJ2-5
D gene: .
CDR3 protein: CASSLGVGRGETQYF
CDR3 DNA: TGTGCCAGCAGTTTAGGGGTAGGGCGCGGGGAGACCCAGTACTTC

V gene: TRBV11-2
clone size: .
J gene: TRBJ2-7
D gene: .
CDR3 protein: CASSLAQSSYEQYF
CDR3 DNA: TGTGCCAGCAGCTTAGCACAGAGCTCCTACGAGCAGTACTTC

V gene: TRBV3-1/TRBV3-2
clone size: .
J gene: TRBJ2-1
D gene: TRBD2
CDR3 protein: CASVVGTSGSLYAEYEQFF
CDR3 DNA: TGTGCCAGCGTTGTTGGGACTAGCGGGAGTTTGTATGCGGAATATGAGCAGTTCTTC

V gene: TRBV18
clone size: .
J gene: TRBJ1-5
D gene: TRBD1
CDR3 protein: CASSPPGQGLVQPQHF
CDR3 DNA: TGTGCCAGCTCACCACCAGGACAGGGTCTGGTTCAGCCCCAGCATTTT

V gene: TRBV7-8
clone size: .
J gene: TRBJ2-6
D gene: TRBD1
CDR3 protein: CASSLRQGAWGANVLTF
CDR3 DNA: TGTGCCAGCAGCTTACGACAGGGGGCATGGGGGGCCAACGTCCTGACTTTC

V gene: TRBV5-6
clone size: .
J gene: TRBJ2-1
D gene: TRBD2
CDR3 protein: CASRWTSGSSYNEQFF
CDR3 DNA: TGTGCCAGCAGATGGACTAGCGGGAGTTCCTACAATGAGCAGTTCTTC

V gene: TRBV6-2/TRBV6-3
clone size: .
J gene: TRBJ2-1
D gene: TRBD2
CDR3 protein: CASSYSEGSGRESYNEQFF
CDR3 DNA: TGTGCCAGCAGTTACTCGGAGGGTAGCGGGAGGGAGTCCTACAATGAGCAGTTCTTC

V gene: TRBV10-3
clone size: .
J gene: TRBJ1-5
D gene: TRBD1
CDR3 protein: CAISQGQGRLAQHF
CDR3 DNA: TGTGCCATCAGCCAGGGACAGGGCCGCCTGGCCCAGCATTTT

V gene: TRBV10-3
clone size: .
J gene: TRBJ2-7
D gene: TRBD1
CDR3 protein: CAISVGGSYEQYF
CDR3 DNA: TGTGCCATCAGTGTAGGGGGCAGTTACGAGCAGTACTTC

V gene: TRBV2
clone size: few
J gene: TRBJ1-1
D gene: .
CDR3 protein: CASSERAGNTEAFF
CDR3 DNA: TGTGCCAGCAGTGAGAGGGCAGGGAACACTGAAGCTTTCTTT

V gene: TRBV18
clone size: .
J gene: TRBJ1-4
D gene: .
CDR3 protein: CASSPLNQGEKLFF
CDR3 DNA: TGTGCCAGCTCACCGCTTAACCAGGGGGAAAAACTGTTTTTT

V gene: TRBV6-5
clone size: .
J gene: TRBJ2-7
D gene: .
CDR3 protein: CASSYVVGVGYEQYF
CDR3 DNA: TGTGCCAGCAGTTACGTGGTCGGGGTGGGCTACGAGCAGTACTTC

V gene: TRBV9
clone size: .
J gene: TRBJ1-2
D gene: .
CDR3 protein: CASSPAGTPYGYTF
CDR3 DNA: TGTGCCAGCAGCCCCGCTGGGACACCCTATGGCTACACCTTC

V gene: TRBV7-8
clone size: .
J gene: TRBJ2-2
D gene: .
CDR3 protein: CASSLVPGDNTGELFF
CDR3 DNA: TGTGCCAGCAGCTTAGTGCCGGGGGACAACACCGGGGAGCTGTTTTTT

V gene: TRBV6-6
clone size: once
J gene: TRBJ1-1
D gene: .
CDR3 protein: CASSYGLKGLNTEAFF
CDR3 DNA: TGTGCCAGCAGTTACGGGCTGAAGGGGTTGAACACTGAAGCTTTCTTT

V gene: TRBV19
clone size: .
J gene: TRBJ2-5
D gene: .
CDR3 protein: CASSTDSSFQETQYF
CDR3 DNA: TGTGCCAGTAGTACGGACAGCTCATTCCAAGAGACCCAGTACTTC

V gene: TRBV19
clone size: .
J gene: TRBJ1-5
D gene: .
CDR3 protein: CASTSGGRSNQPQHF
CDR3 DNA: TGTGCCAGTACCTCCGGCGGTCGTAGCAATCAGCCCCAGCATTTT

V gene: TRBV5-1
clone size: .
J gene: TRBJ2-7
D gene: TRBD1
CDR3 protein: CASSWGTGSFYEQYF
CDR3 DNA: TGCGCCAGCAGCTGGGGGACAGGGAGCTTTTACGAGCAGTACTTC

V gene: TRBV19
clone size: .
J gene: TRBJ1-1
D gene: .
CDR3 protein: CASSWRTAGKDTEAFF
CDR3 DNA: TGTGCCAGTAGCTGGAGGACAGCCGGTAAGGACACTGAAGCTTTCTTT

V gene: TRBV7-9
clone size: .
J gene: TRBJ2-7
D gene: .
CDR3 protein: CASSSVTAAYEQYF
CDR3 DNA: TGTGCCAGCAGCTCCGTTACTGCCGCCTACGAGCAGTACTTC

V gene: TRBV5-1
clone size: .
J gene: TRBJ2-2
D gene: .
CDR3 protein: CASSFGQNTGELFF
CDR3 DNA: TGCGCCAGCAGCTTTGGACAGAACACCGGGGAGCTGTTTTTT

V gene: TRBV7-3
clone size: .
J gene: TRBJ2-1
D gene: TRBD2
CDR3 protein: CASSLTGLAGVGYNEQFF
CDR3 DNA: TGTGCCAGCAGCTTAACGGGACTAGCGGGAGTGGGGTACAATGAGCAGTTCTTC

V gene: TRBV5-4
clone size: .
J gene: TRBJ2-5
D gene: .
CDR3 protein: CASSLEFIQAQETQYF
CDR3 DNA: TGTGCCAGCAGCTTGGAATTTATACAGGCGCAAGAGACCCAGTACTTC

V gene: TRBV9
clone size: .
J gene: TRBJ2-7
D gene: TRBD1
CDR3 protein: CASSVDRGSYEQYF
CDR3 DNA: TGTGCCAGCAGCGTAGACAGGGGGAGCTACGAGCAGTACTTC

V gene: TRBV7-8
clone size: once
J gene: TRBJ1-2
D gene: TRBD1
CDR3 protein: CASARDRDLLNYGYTF
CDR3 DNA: TGTGCCAGCGCCCGGGACAGGGACCTCCTTAACTATGGCTACACCTTC

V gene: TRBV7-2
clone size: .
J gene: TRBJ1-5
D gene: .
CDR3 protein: CASSLWVLADQPQHF
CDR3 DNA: TGTGCCAGCAGCTTATGGGTTCTGGCGGATCAGCCCCAGCATTTT

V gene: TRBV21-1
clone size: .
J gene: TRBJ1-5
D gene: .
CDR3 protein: CASSKGNKGRGEPQHF
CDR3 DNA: TGTGCCAGCAGCAAAGGTAACAAGGGAAGGGGTGAGCCCCAGCATTTT

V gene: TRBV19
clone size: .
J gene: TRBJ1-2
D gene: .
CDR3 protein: CASSIDGLGARGYTF
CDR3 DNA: TGTGCCAGTAGTATAGATGGGCTGGGGGCGCGTGGCTACACCTTC

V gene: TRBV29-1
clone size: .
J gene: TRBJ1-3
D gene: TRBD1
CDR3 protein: CSVGTGGTGNTIYF
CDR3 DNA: TGCAGCGTTGGTACAGGGGGCACTGGAAACACCATATATTTT

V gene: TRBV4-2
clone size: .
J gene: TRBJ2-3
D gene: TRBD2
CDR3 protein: CASSPRTRTDTQYF
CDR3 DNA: TGTGCCAGCAGCCCGAGGACTAGGACAGATACGCAGTATTTT

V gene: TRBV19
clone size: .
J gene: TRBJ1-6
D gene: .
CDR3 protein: CASSPRDSYNSPLHF
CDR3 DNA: TGTGCCAGTAGTCCCAGGGACTCCTATAATTCACCCCTCCACTTT

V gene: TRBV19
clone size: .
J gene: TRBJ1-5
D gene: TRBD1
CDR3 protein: CASSIGPGQTNNQPQHF
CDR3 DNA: TGTGCCAGTAGTATAGGCCCGGGACAGACCAACAATCAGCCCCAGCATTTT

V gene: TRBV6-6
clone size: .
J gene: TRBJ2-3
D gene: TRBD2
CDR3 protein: CASSQPLAGVFTDTQYF
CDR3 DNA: TGTGCCAGCAGTCAACCGCTAGCGGGAGTCTTCACAGATACGCAGTATTTT

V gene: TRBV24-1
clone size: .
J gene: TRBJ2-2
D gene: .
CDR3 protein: CATSDSVEGAGELFF
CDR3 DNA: TGTGCCACCAGTGATTCCGTTGAGGGTGCCGGGGAGCTGTTTTTT

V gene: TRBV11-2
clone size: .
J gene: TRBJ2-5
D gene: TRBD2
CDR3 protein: CASSFTSGVGETQYF
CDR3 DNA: TGTGCCAGCAGCTTCACTAGCGGAGTGGGAGAGACCCAGTACTTC

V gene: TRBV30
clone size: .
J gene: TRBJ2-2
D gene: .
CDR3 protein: CACPPVTGPFPELFF
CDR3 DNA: TGTGCCTGCCCTCCCGTCACAGGGCCTTTCCCCGAGCTGTTTTTT

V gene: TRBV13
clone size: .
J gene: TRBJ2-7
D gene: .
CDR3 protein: CASSLGSLSSYEQYF
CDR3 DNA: TGTGCCAGCAGCTTAGGAAGCCTGAGCTCCTACGAGCAGTACTTC

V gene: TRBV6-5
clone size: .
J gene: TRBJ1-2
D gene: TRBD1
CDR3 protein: CASSSGPGGFGGYTF
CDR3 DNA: TGTGCCAGCAGCTCCGGGCCAGGGGGCTTCGGTGGCTACACCTTC

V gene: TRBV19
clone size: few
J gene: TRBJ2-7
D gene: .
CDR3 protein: CASSISLADAEQYF
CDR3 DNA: TGTGCCAGTAGTATTTCTCTAGCCGACGCCGAGCAGTACTTC

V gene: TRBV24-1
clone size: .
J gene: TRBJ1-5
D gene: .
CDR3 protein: CATSERGQPQHF
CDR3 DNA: TGTGCCACCAGTGAACGGGGGCAGCCCCAGCATTTT

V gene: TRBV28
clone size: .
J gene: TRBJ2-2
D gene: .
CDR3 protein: CATSSRGTGELFF
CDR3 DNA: TGTGCCACTTCTAGCCGTGGTACCGGGGAGCTGTTTTTT

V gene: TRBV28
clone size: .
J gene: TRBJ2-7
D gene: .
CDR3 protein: CASSLRGGPYEQYF
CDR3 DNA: TGTGCCAGCAGCCTTAGGGGGGGGCCCTACGAGCAGTACTTC

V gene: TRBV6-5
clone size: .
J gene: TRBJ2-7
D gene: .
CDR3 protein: CALVGAVYEQYF
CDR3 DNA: TGTGCCCTAGTAGGTGCCGTTTACGAGCAGTACTTC

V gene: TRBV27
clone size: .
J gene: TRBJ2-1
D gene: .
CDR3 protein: CATESVGGFNEQFF
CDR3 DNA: TGTGCCACGGAGTCGGTAGGGGGTTTCAATGAGCAGTTCTTC

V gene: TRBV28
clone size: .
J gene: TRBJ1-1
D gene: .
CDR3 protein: CASSLLSTEAFF
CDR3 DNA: TGTGCCAGCAGTTTGCTGAGCACTGAAGCTTTCTTT

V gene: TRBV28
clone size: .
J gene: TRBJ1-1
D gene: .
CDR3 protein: CASSLSGGRTEAFF
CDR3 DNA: TGTGCCAGCAGTTTATCCGGGGGGCGGACTGAAGCTTTCTTT

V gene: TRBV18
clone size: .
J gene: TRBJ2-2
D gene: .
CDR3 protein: CASSPGQNTGELFF
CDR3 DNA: TGTGCCAGCTCACCGGGACAGAACACCGGGGAGCTGTTTTTT

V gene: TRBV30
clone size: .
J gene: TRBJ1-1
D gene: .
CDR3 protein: CAWSLGTEAFF
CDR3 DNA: TGTGCCTGGAGCCTCGGTACTGAAGCTTTCTTT

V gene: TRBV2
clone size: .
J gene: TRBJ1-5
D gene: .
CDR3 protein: CASRRTDSNQPQHF
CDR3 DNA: TGTGCCAGCAGGCGGACTGATAGCAATCAGCCCCAGCATTTT